The sequence of this T cell receptor (beta chain) was determined in a study of T cells and Merkel cell carcinoma outcomes. Produced via immunoSEQ multiplex PCR; TCRdb's table is partial and in-frame only. The table lists about 19,000 clones, approximately 80% of them singletons. V lost 6 bases and J lost 0, with 6 bases in between. Germline CDR1 MNHNS, CDR2 SASEGT. There are 12 residues in the CDR3. The sample taken for sequencing was tumor tissue from Merkel cell carcinoma. The sequence was obtained from a human donor with Merkel cell carcinoma. J is TRBJ2-7 and V is TRBV6-1; D is unresolved. The CDR3 DNA follows: TGTGCCAGCAGGGGTAGCTCCTACGAGCAGTACTTC. This codes for CASRGSSYEQYF.